This record concerns one T cell receptor (beta chain) sequence. Its ends do not fully match the called genes, so a read error is possible. TCR cDNA, made by 5'RACE template switching, carried an added universal primer site and UMIs. TCRdb re-called the 5' RACE reads with MiXCR, one entry per CDR3 protein. The sample holds around 530,000 distinct CDR3 sequences, about a sixth seen once. These data originate in a study of T cells after yellow fever vaccination. Study context: Where fractions had low cell numbers, libraries were prepared from them with the SMART-Seq v4 Ultra Low Input RNA kit.

CDR3 size: 17 residues. From germline, CDR1 is SGHTA and CDR2 FQGTGA. This receptor was taken from a man aged 18 to 30 who received the YFV17D yellow fever vaccine. J is TRBJ2-1 and V is TRBV7-3; TRBD2 matches 13 bases. The starting material was PBMCs, obtained about 5 days after the first yellow fever vaccination. CDR3 nucleotides: TGTGCCTGCAGCTTAACTCCTCGGACTAGCGGGGGTGATGAGCAGTTCTTC. Translation gives CACSLTPRTSGGDEQFF.